The rows below give T cell receptor beta chains drawn from one sample of a study of cytomegalovirus exposure and HLA in healthy donors. Clones were sequenced by immunoSEQ multiplex PCR, and TCRdb holds only the in-frame ones, with some missing. Of approximately 74,000 clones in the sample, over 70% are singletons; the top ten hold approximately 7.8%. The specimen was PBMCs. The receptors derive from a man in his fifties or sixties in good health and CMV-seropositive. The CDR3 runs from the conserved cysteine through the conserved F or W. D genes are given only for firm matches. Not all rows give a size; the values are once, few, many and, for expanded clones, a class.

clone size,V gene,J gene,D gene,CDR3 protein,CDR3 DNA
-,TRBV10-1,TRBJ2-7,TRBD2,CASSERRTSGSTEQYF,TGCGCCAGCAGTGAGCGCAGGACTAGCGGGAGCACCGAGCAGTACTTC
few,TRBV11-3,TRBJ2-1,TRBD1,CASSFRGQGANEQFF,TGTGCCAGCAGCTTCAGGGGACAGGGGGCGAATGAGCAGTTCTTC
-,TRBV19,TRBJ1-2,-,CASTEGVGDYGYTF,TGTGCCAGTACTGAAGGAGTCGGCGACTATGGCTACACCTTC
-,TRBV6-1,TRBJ2-7,-,CASSLGRRSYEQYF,TGTGCCAGCAGCCTAGGGAGGAGATCCTACGAGCAGTACTTC
-,TRBV10-2,TRBJ1-1,-,CASRGGNTEAFF,TGCGCCAGCAGGGGGGGGAACACTGAAGCTTTCTTT
medium-sized,TRBV5-1,TRBJ1-5,TRBD1,CASSLTGAGNQPQHF,TGCGCCAGCAGCTTAACAGGGGCTGGAAATCAGCCCCAGCATTTT
-,TRBV4-2,TRBJ1-1,TRBD1,CASSQGGDRDEAFF,TGTGCCAGCAGCCAAGGAGGGGACAGGGATGAAGCTTTCTTT
-,TRBV10-1,TRBJ2-2,TRBD1,CASSEGTGDTGELFF,TGCGCCAGCAGTGAGGGGACAGGGGACACCGGGGAGCTGTTTTTT
once,TRBV6-1,TRBJ1-5,-,CASSDRIGHLSNQPQHF,TGTGCCAGCAGTGACCGGATCGGACATCTTAGCAATCAGCCCCAGCATTTT
few,TRBV5-1,TRBJ1-3,-,CASSLGATASGNTIYF,TGCGCCAGCAGCTTGGGGGCCACCGCCTCTGGAAACACCATATATTTT
-,TRBV6-5,TRBJ1-1,TRBD1,CASRSGGGNTEAFF,TGTGCCAGCAGATCAGGGGGAGGGAACACTGAAGCTTTCTTT
-,TRBV29-1,TRBJ2-4,TRBD2,CSVEDGPGGIQYF,TGCAGCGTTGAAGATGGGCCGGGAGGCATTCAGTACTTC
-,TRBV7-8,TRBJ1-5,-,CASSLNPSGQPQHF,TGTGCCAGCAGCTTAAATCCGTCGGGTCAGCCCCAGCATTTT
-,TRBV5-6,TRBJ2-5,TRBD2,CASSSLLAGGKETQYF,TGTGCCAGCAGCTCCTTACTAGCGGGGGGGAAAGAGACCCAGTACTTC
once,TRBV16,TRBJ1-1,-,CASSQSRTAPGTEAFF,TGTGCCAGCAGCCAATCTCGGACAGCCCCAGGGACTGAAGCTTTCTTT